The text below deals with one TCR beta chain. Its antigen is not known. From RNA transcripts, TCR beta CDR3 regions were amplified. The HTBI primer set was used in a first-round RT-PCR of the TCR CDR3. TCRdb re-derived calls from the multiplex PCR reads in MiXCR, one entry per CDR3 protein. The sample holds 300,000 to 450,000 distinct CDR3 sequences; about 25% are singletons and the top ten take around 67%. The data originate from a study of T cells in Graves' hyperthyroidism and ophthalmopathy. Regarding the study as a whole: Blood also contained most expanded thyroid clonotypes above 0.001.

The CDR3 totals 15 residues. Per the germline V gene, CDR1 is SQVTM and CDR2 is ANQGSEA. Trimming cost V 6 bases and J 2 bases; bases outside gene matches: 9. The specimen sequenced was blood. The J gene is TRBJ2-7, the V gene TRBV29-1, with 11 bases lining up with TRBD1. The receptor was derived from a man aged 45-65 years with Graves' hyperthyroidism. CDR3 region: CSVELDRGRAYEQYF. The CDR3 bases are TGCAGCGTAGAACTGGACAGGGGGCGTGCCTACGAGCAGTACTTC.